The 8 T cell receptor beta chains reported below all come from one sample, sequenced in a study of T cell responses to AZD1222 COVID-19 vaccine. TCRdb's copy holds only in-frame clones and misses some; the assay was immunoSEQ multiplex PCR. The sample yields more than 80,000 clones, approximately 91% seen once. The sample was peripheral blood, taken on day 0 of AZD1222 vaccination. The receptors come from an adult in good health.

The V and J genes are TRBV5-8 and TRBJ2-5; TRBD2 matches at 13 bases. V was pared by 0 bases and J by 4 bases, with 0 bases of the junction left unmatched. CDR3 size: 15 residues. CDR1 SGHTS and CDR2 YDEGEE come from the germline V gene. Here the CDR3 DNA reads TGTGCCAGCAGCTTGGGACTAGCGGGGGGAGAGACCCAGTACTTC. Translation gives CASSLGLAGGETQYF.

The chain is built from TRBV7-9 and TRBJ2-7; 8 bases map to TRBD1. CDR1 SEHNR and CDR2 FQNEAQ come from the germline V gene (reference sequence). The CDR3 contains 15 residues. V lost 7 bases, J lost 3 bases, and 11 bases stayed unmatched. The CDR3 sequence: CASTASSGTGYEQYF. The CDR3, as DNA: TGTGCCAGCACCGCAAGTTCAGGGACAGGCTACGAGCAGTACTTC.

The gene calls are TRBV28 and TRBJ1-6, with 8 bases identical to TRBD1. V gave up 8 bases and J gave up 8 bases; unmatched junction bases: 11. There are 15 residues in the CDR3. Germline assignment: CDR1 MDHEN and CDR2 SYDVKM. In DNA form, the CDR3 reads TGTGCCAGCTGGGCAGGGGGCTTTCGGGATTCACCCCTCCACTTT. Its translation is CASWAGGFRDSPLHF.

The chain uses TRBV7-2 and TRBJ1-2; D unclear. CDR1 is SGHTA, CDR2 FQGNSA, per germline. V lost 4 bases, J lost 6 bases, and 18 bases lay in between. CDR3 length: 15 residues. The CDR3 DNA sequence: TGTGCCAGCAGCTCCCAGCCCGGGTTGTATAATGGCTACACCTTC. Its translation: CASSSQPGLYNGYTF.

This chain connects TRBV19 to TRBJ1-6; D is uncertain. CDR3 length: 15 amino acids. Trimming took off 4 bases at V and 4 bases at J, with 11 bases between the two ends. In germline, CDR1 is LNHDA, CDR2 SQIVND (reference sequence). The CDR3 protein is CASSTRRKYNSPLHF. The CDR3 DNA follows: TGTGCCAGTAGTACCCGACGGAAATATAATTCACCCCTCCACTTT.

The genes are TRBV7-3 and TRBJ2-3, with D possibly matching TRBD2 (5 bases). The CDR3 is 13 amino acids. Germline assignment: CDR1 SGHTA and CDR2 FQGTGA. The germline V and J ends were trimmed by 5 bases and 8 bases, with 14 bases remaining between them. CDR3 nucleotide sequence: TGTGCCAGCAGCCCATTTACCCGGGGTACGCAGTATTTT. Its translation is CASSPFTRGTQYF. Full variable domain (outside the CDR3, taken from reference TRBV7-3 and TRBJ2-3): GAGVSQTPSNKVTEKGKYVELRCDPISGHTALYWYRQSLGQGPEFLIYFQGTGAADDSGLPNDRFFAVRPEGSVSTLKIQRTERGDSAVYLCASSPFTRGTQYFGPGTRLTVL.

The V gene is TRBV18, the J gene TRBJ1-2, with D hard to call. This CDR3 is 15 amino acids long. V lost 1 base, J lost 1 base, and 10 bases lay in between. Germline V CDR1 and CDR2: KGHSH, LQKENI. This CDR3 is CASSPRQQSNYGYTF. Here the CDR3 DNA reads TGTGCCAGCTCACCACGGCAACAGAGTAACTATGGCTACACCTTC.

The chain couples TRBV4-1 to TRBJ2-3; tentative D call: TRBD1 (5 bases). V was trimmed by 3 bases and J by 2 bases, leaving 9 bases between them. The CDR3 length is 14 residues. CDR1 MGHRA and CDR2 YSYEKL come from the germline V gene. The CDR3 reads CASSQTVITDTQYF. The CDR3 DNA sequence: TGCGCCAGCAGCCAGACAGTGATCACAGATACGCAGTATTTT.